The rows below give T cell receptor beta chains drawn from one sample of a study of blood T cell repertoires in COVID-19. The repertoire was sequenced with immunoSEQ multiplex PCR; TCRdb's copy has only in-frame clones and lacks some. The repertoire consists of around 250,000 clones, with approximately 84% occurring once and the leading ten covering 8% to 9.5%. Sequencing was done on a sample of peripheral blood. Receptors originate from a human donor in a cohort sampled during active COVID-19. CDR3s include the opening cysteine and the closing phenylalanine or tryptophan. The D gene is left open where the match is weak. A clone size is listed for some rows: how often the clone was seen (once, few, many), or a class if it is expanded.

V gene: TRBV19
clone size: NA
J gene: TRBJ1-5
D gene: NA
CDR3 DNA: TGTGCCAGTAGTCTGACAGGAAACAATCAGCCCCAGCATTTT
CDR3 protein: CASSLTGNNQPQHF

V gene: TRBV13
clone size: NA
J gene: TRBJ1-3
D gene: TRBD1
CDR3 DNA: TGTGCCAGCAGCTTAGGCCAGGGGGACCGCTCTGGAAACACCATATATTTT
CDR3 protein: CASSLGQGDRSGNTIYF

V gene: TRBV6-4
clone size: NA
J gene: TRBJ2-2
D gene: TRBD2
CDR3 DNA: TGTGCCAGCAGTGAGTTCGCAGCGGGGGTTAACACCGGGGAGCTGTTTTTT
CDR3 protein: CASSEFAAGVNTGELFF

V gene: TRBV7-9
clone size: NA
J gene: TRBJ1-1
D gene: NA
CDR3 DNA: TGTGCCAGCAGCTTGGGGGCCCTGGCAACTTTCTTT
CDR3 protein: CASSLGALATFF

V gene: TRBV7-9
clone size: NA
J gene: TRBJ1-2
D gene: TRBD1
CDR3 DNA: TGTGCCAGCAGCGGACGAGGGACAGGCGACTATGGCTACACCTTC
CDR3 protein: CASSGRGTGDYGYTF

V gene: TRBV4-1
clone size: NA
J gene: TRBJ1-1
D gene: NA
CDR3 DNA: TGCGCCAGCAGCCAAGAGATCGGTAACACTGAAGCTTTCTTT
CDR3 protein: CASSQEIGNTEAFF

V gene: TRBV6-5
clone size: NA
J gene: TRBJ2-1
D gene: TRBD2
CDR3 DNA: TGTGCCAGCAGTTACGGGACTAGCGGGGGGGAGCAGTTCTTC
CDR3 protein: CASSYGTSGGEQFF

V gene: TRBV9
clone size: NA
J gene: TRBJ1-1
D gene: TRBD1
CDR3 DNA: TGTGCCAGCAGCCCCCGGGGGGGACAGGGGGCGGCAGCTTTCTTT
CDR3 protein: CASSPRGGQGAAAFF

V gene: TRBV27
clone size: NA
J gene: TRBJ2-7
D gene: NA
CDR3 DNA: TGTGCCAGCAGTTTGTCTGTACAGGTTAACTACGAGCAGTACTTC
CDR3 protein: CASSLSVQVNYEQYF

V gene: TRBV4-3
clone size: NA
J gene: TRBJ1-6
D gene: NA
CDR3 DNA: TGCGCCAGCAGCCAAGCGGCAGGGGAAGGCAATTCACCCCTCCACTTT
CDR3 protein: CASSQAAGEGNSPLHF

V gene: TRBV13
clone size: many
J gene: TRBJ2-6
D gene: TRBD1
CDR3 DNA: TGTGCCAGCAGTATAGGACCGACAGGGGTCACCGGGGCCAACGTCCTGACTTTC
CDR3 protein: CASSIGPTGVTGANVLTF